This T cell receptor beta chain was sequenced for a study of blood T cell repertoires in COVID-19. Study information: T cells, B-cell-depleted T cells, or PBMCs supplied cDNA or gDNA.

Original processing methods: Estimated nucleated cell counts came from reference gene primer amplification. Repertoires were generated with immunoSEQ multiplex PCR, while TCRdb's copy carries only in-frame clones and drops some. V, J and clone size were drawn from that table, and D and trimming were deduced from the DNA. Among about 420,000 clones listed, around 90% were seen once. Seattle's enrolled individuals joined amid active infection and were then monitored longitudinally. Trimming at V came to 5 bases and at J to 0 bases, leaving 4 bases not matched to a gene. The CDR3 consists of 15 residues. Germline CDR1 and CDR2: MNHEY and SVGAGI.

The chain employs TRBV6-5 and TRBJ2-1; 7 bases are shared with TRBD2. Input material: peripheral blood. This clonotype originated in a man aged 18 to 29 with COVID-19, enrolled during active disease. CDR3 amino acids: CASSLSGASYNEQFF. CDR3 in DNA: TGTGCCAGCAGTCTAAGCGGGGCCTCCTACAATGAGCAGTTCTTC.